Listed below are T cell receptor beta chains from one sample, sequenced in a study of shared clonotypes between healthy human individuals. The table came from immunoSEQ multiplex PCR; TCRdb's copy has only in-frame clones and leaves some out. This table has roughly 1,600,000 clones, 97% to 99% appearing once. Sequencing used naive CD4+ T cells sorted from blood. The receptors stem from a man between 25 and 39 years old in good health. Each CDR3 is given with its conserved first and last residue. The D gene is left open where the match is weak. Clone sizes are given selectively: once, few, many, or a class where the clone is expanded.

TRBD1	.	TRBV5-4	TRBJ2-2	CASSASHRDRDIGELFF	TGTGCCAGCAGCGCTTCGCACCGGGACAGGGATATCGGGGAGCTGTTTTTT
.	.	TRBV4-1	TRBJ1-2	CASSPMDSVYGYTF	TGCGCCAGCAGCCCAATGGACAGCGTCTATGGCTACACCTTC
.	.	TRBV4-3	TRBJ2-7	CASSQDHGQAKDYEQYF	TGCGCCAGCAGCCAAGACCACGGGCAGGCGAAAGACTACGAGCAGTACTTC
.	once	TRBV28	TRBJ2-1	CASSFGSSYNEQFF	TGTGCCAGCAGTTTCGGAAGCTCCTACAATGAGCAGTTCTTC
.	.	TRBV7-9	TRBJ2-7	CASSSQAQGYEQYF	TGTGCCAGCAGCTCCCAGGCCCAGGGCTACGAGCAGTACTTC
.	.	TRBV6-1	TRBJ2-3	CASSGIYSTDTQYF	TGTGCCAGCAGTGGAATCTATAGCACAGATACGCAGTATTTT
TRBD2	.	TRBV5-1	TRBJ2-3	CASSLPAGGTDTQYF	TGCGCCAGCAGCTTACCAGCGGGGGGCACAGATACGCAGTATTTT
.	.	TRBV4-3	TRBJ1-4	CASSQEHRASNEKLFF	TGCGCCAGCAGCCAAGAACACAGGGCCTCCAATGAAAAACTGTTTTTT
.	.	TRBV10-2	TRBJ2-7	CASAMNGPPGEQYF	TGCGCCAGCGCGATGAACGGGCCACCCGGGGAGCAGTACTTC
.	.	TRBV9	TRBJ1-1	CASSNLGQEAFF	TGTGCCAGCAGCAATCTCGGACAGGAAGCTTTCTTT
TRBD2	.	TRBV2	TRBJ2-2	CASTSGSTGELFF	TGTGCCAGCACTAGCGGGAGCACCGGGGAGCTGTTTTTT
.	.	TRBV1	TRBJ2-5	CTSSQELADLQETQYF	TGCACCAGCAGCCAAGAACTAGCGGATCTACAAGAGACCCAGTACTTC
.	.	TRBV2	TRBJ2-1	CASSDGDLYNEQFF	TGTGCCAGCAGTGACGGAGACCTCTACAATGAGCAGTTCTTC
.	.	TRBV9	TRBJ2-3	CASSVGPGPDTQYF	TGTGCCAGCAGCGTTGGACCCGGACCCGATACGCAGTATTTT
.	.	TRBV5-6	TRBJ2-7	CASSLGLEQYF	TGTGCCAGCAGCCTCGGTCTAGAGCAGTACTTC